This record covers a single TCR beta chain. These data belong to a study of blood T cell repertoires in COVID-19. This CDR3 is 16 amino acids long. The germline V gene encodes CDR1 KGHSH and CDR2 LQKENI. V gave up 4 bases and J gave up 0 bases, with 16 bases separating them. Some clones are missing from TCRdb's copy, which holds only in-frame ones; the method was immunoSEQ multiplex PCR. The sample includes 300,000 to 350,000 clones, approximately 88% of them seen just once. The sequence was collected from a man aged 25 to 40 who had recovered from COVID-19. This sequence joins TRBV18 and TRBJ2-7; a weak D match, TRBD1 (6 bases). Sequencing was carried out using PBMCs or T cells enriched from blood (not recorded which). The CDR3 here is CASSLPRGSGSYEQYF. The DNA of the CDR3 is TGTGCCAGCTCACTCCCTAGGGGGAGCGGCTCCTACGAGCAGTACTTC.